The 20 T cell receptor beta chains in this list originate from one sample, sequenced in a study of T cells in Graves' hyperthyroidism and ophthalmopathy. Amplification of TCR beta CDR3 regions used RNA as the template. Primed by the HTBI set, a first-round RT-PCR was run on the TCR CDR3. TCRdb processed the multiplex PCR reads anew with MiXCR; each CDR3 protein has one entry. The sample lists over 250,000 distinct CDR3 sequences, roughly 13% occurring once. The sample taken for sequencing was blood. The receptors derive from a woman aged 40 to 49 with Graves' ophthalmopathy.

This clonotype has a handful of counts. The chain carries TRBV7-2 and TRBJ1-5; 12 bases fit TRBD1. The junction had 9 bases not matched to a gene; V was cut back by 3 bases and J by 6 bases. CDR1 is SGHTA, CDR2 FQGNSA, per germline. The CDR3 spans 17 residues. Here the CDR3 reads CASSFSGTGGLGQPQHF. The CDR3 nucleotides read TGTGCCAGCAGCTTCTCCGGGACAGGGGGCTTAGGTCAGCCCCAGCATTTT.

This clonotype was seen a handful of times. The chain uses TRBV30 and TRBJ2-3, with 9 bases that match TRBD2. CDR3 size: 16 residues. Germline V CDR1 and CDR2: GTSNPN, SVGIG (reference sequence). V lost 2 bases and J lost 2; bases outside the gene matches: 8. The CDR3 reads CAWSFLAGGTTDTQYF. CDR3 DNA sequence: TGTGCCTGGAGTTTTTTGGCGGGAGGGACCACAGATACGCAGTATTTT. Full variable domain (outside the CDR3, taken from reference TRBV30 and TRBJ2-3): SQTIHQWPATLVQPVGSPLSLECTVEGTSNPNLYWYRQAAGRGLQLLFYSVGIGQISSEVPQNLSASRPQDRQFILSSKKLLLSDSGFYLCAWSFLAGGTTDTQYFGPGTRLTVL.

This clonotype occurred many times. The chain recombines TRBV5-8 with TRBJ1-1, with no clear D. Germline CDR1 reads SGHTS; CDR2 reads YDEGEE. The CDR3 runs 13 residues. Trimming removed 4 bases at V and 2 bases at J, with 9 bases between. Here the CDR3 DNA reads TGTGCCAGCAGCCATACACCTAACACTGAAGCTTTCTTT. This codes for CASSHTPNTEAFF.

At least ten counts were recorded for this clonotype. The gene calls are TRBV24-1 and TRBJ1-5; possible D gene TRBD1, 6 bases. Germline CDR1 and CDR2: KGHDR and SFDVKD. The V end lost 4 bases, the J end lost 4 bases, and 10 bases lay between the germline ends. This CDR3 has 14 residues. Written as DNA, the CDR3 is TGTGCCACCAGTGACGGACAGCTAAATCAGCCCCAGCATTTT. This gives the protein CATSDGQLNQPQHF.

This clonotype was detected ten times or more. The chain links TRBV5-1 to TRBJ2-3; TRBD2 might be the D (5 bases). Germline CDR1 reads SGHRS; CDR2 reads YFSETQ. CDR3 size: 16 residues. V gave up 4 bases and J gave up 6 bases, with 21 bases separating them. In nucleotides, the CDR3 is TGCGCCAGCAGCCCTGGAATAGGGAGAGGTTCGGATACGCAGTATTTT. Translating gives CASSPGIGRGSDTQYF.

This clonotype was observed many times. The chain carries TRBV12-3 or TRBV12-4 and TRBJ2-5, with D unclear. This CDR3 spans 12 amino acids. V was pared by 1 base and J by 7 bases, with 7 bases between. CDR3 nucleotides: TGTGCCAGCAGTTTAGAGCCCGGGACCCAGTACTTC. Protein: CASSLEPGTQYF.

This clonotype was detected ten times or more. This sequence joins TRBV12-3 or TRBV12-4 and TRBJ1-1, with TRBD1 identical over 9 bases. The CDR3 is made up of 17 amino acids. Losses at the gene ends were 3 bases for V and 5 bases for J; bases not matched to a gene: 13. CDR3 nucleotide sequence: TGTGCCAGCAGTTTTCTGCCGGGACAGGGAGGTATTACTGAAGCTTTCTTT. The encoded protein is CASSFLPGQGGITEAFF.

Of note for this clonotype: This sequence may be a read error, since a much larger clone differs from it by one base. The rearrangement joins TRBV11-2 to TRBJ2-1; D not certain. The J call may be mistaken, given a closer DNA end match to TRBJ2-7. The CDR3 has 17 amino acids. Germline V lookup: CDR1 SGHAT, CDR2 FQNNGV. In nucleotides, the CDR3 is TGTGCCAGCAGCTTAGATCATGTCTGGGTACGGAACAATGAGCAGTACTTC. It specifies CASSLDHVWVRNNEQYF.

The table lists this clonotype with many counts. CDR3 sequence: CASSEARGEDQPQHF. In DNA, the CDR3 is TGTGCCAGCAGTGAAGCAAGGGGCGAGGATCAGCCCCAGCATTTT. J is TRBJ1-5 and V is TRBV2; tentative D call: TRBD1 (5 bases). The ends were cut back, 0 bases at V and 5 bases at J, with 11 bases in the middle. In germline, CDR1 is SNHLY, CDR2 FYNNEI. The CDR3 is 15 residues long.

This clonotype was found many times. The CDR3 DNA follows: TGTGCCAGCAGCTTAGGCTCAGGGGGCTTGAACACTGAAGCTTTCTTT. Residues: CASSLGSGGLNTEAFF. V is TRBV11-2 and J is TRBJ1-1; 8 bases are a match to TRBD1. The V segment lost 1 base and the J segment 0 bases; nucleotides outside the gene matches: 4. The CDR3 is made up of 16 amino acids. Per the germline V gene, CDR1 is SGHAT and CDR2 is FQNNGV.

This clonotype was counted many times. The rearrangement joins TRBV12-3 or TRBV12-4 to TRBJ1-1; 7 bases match TRBD1. The CDR3 has 13 residues. J lost 8 bases, V lost 6 bases, and 9 bases had no gene match. CDR3 sequence reads: CASRSTTGAEAFF. CDR3 bases: TGTGCCAGCAGGAGTACCACAGGGGCGGAAGCTTTCTTT.

V usage is TRBV19 and J usage is TRBJ2-3; D is possibly TRBD1 or TRBD2 (6 bases each). Germline V gives CDR1 LNHDA, CDR2 SQIVND (reference sequence). This CDR3 is built from 15 residues. V lost 6 bases to trimming and J lost 4 bases, with 17 bases between them. The CDR3 DNA follows: TGTGCCAGTAGCACGAGGGGGGCTGGTTCAGATACGCAGTATTTT. Its protein is CASSTRGAGSDTQYF.

This clonotype was counted ten times or more. The rearrangement joins TRBV18 to TRBJ2-1; D is perhaps TRBD1 (6 bases). The CDR3 covers 13 residues. Germline lookup yields CDR1 KGHSH and CDR2 LQKENI. V shed 4 bases and J shed 5 bases, with 9 bases lying between them. CDR3 in amino acids: CASSLDRHNEQFF. The CDR3 DNA follows: TGTGCCAGCTCACTGGACAGACACAATGAGCAGTTCTTC.

V and J are TRBV6-1 and TRBJ1-5, with unresolved D. Germline CDR1 reads MNHNS; CDR2 reads SASEGT. Trimming removed 9 bases from V and 6 bases from J, with 12 bases in between. The CDR3 is made up of 12 amino acids. CDR3 sequence: CASASATQPQHF. CDR3 nucleotide sequence: TGTGCCAGTGCAAGCGCCACTCAGCCCCAGCATTTT.

At least ten counts were recorded for this clonotype. The V gene is TRBV6-2 or TRBV6-3, the J gene TRBJ1-1; 7 nucleotides line up with TRBD1. The ends lost 4 bases at V and 0 bases at J; junction bases unmatched: 11. Germline CDR1 MNHEY, CDR2 SVGEGT. The CDR3 is 17 residues long. CDR3: CASSSPSKQGLNTEAFF. Here the CDR3 DNA reads TGTGCCAGCAGTTCCCCTAGTAAACAGGGGTTGAACACTGAAGCTTTCTTT.

The chain is built from TRBV28 and TRBJ2-2; 8 nucleotides align to TRBD2. The CDR3 runs 15 residues. The germline gives CDR1 MDHEN, CDR2 SYDVKM. The trim removed 5 bases at V and 5 bases at J, leaving 7 bases unmatched. This chain's CDR3 is CASSASGSLTGELFF. The CDR3 nucleotides are TGTGCCAGCAGTGCGAGCGGGAGTTTAACCGGGGAGCTGTTTTTT.

This clonotype came up a few times. V and J are TRBV6-1 and TRBJ1-2; D unclear. The germline gives CDR1 MNHNS, CDR2 SASEGT. The CDR3 is 15 amino acids. Trimming took 6 bases from V and 0 from J, leaving 14 bases between them. Here the CDR3 DNA reads TGTGCCAGCAGGGAGGCGGGCACAGCTAACTATGGCTACACCTTC. Protein product: CASREAGTANYGYTF.

This clonotype came up many times. The CDR3 nucleotides read TGTGCCAGCAGTCGACAATTTGGAGAGACCCAGTACTTC. Translation gives CASSRQFGETQYF. The chain carries TRBV2 and TRBJ2-5, with D hard to call. The CDR3 totals 13 residues. Between the trimmed V and J ends, which lost 5 bases and 4 bases, there was a span of 11 bases. Germline assignment: CDR1 SNHLY and CDR2 FYNNEI.

This clonotype came up a few times. V and J are TRBV6-1 and TRBJ2-4; no clear D gene. Germline lookup yields CDR1 MNHNS and CDR2 SASEGT. The CDR3 covers 14 residues. V lost 6 bases and J lost 1, with 10 bases in between. CDR3 sequence (DNA): TGTGCCAGCAGACCCGCGGTGGCCAAAAACATTCAGTACTTC. Amino acid sequence: CASRPAVAKNIQYF.

This clonotype was recorded a few times. This chain's CDR3 is CSARDRQGSGNTIYF. The DNA of the CDR3 is TGCAGTGCTAGAGATAGACAGGGATCTGGAAACACCATATATTTT. The chain couples TRBV20-1 to TRBJ1-3; 7 bases are a match to TRBD1. The germline V gene has CDR1 DFQATT and CDR2 SNEGSKA (reference sequence). There are 15 residues in the CDR3. V was clipped by 0 bases and J by 1 base; unmatched bases: 3.